These 31 T cell receptor beta chains share one sample of origin, sequenced in a study of T-cell reconstitution after alpha-beta-depleted transplantation in children. The TCRbeta library incorporated unique molecular identifiers. TCRdb re-analysed the PCR reads in MiXCR, keeping a single row per CDR3 protein. The repertoire includes 540,000 or so distinct CDR3 sequences, 23% of them detected once, and roughly 15% sits in the top ten. Specimen: PBMCs, mostly from graft donor cells, collected 360 days after TCRalphabeta/CD19-depleted stem cell transplant. These receptors all come from a boy under two years old who had a stem cell transplant for acute myeloid leukemia, so the T cells may come from the graft donor.

This clonotype has at least ten counts. CDR3 DNA sequence: TGTGCCACCAGTGCTCCTAGCACAGATACGCAGTATTTT. Translating gives CATSAPSTDTQYF. V is TRBV24-1 and J is TRBJ2-3, with D unresolved. The CDR3 covers 13 residues. Trimming cost V 5 bases and J 0 bases, with 5 bases left between them. Looked up from germline, CDR1 is KGHDR and CDR2 is SFDVKD.

In this sample, this clonotype turned up a few times. This chain links TRBV28 with TRBJ1-2; D may be TRBD1 (5 bases). The CDR3 runs 16 residues. Germline CDR1 and CDR2: MDHEN and SYDVKM. V shed 2 bases and J shed 2 bases, with 15 bases lying between them. The CDR3 reads CASSLSYGKGNYGYTF. CDR3 in DNA: TGTGCCAGCAGTTTAAGTTATGGGAAGGGGAACTATGGCTACACCTTC.

This clonotype was counted between two and nine times. The V call is TRBV7-9, the J call TRBJ1-5, with 8 bases lining up with TRBD1. CDR3 length equals 13 residues. V was pared by 7 bases and J by 6 bases, with 5 bases of the junction left unmatched. Looked up from germline, CDR1 is SEHNR and CDR2 is FQNEAQ (reference sequence). The CDR3, as DNA: TGTGCCAGCACCAGGGGGCCAGGTCAGCCCCAGCATTTT. Its protein product is CASTRGPGQPQHF.

This chain uses TRBV12-3 or TRBV12-4 with TRBJ1-4, with TRBD1 matching over 9 bases. There are 13 residues in the CDR3. V lost 10 bases, J lost 5 bases, and 5 bases stayed unmatched. The CDR3 region is CATQGQGNEKLFF. The CDR3 region has the DNA TGTGCCACCCAGGGACAGGGAAATGAAAAACTGTTTTTT.

This chain connects TRBV12-3 or TRBV12-4 to TRBJ2-2; unclear D gene. The length of the CDR3 is 13 residues. Trimming shortened V by 4 bases and J by 4 bases, and 7 bases separated the two germline ends. The CDR3 here is CASSSYSTGELFF. Written as DNA, the CDR3 is TGTGCCAGCAGTTCCTATAGCACCGGGGAGCTGTTTTTT.

The V and J genes are TRBV9 and TRBJ2-1; D possibly matches TRBD1 or TRBD2 (5 bases each). This CDR3 region has 18 residues. Germline CDR1 SGDLS, CDR2 YYNGEE. V was trimmed by 2 bases and J by 2 bases, leaving 20 bases between them. CDR3: CASSVAQVGPLPYNEQFF. The CDR3 coding sequence is TGTGCCAGCAGCGTGGCCCAGGTGGGACCCCTCCCCTACAATGAGCAGTTCTTC.

This chain uses TRBV10-3 with TRBJ2-1; D possibly uses TRBD1 or TRBD2 (5 bases each). V shed 4 bases and J shed 6 bases, with 25 bases lying between them. Germline loops: CDR1 ENHRY, CDR2 SYGVKD. CDR3 length equals 18 residues. CDR3 bases: TGTGCCATCAGTGCGATCGTTACCCGGGGACGTGAGGTCAATGAGCAGTTCTTC. Amino acids: CAISAIVTRGREVNEQFF.

This clonotype has a handful of counts. The J gene is TRBJ2-1, the V gene TRBV6-2 or TRBV6-3; perhaps TRBD2 as D (5 bases). Germline V CDR1 and CDR2: MNHEY, SVGEGT. V gave up 4 bases and J gave up 5 bases, with 9 bases separating them. The CDR3 has 13 residues. This chain's CDR3 is CASSSGSHNEQFF. In DNA, the CDR3 is TGTGCCAGCAGTTCGGGGTCACACAATGAGCAGTTCTTC.

This clonotype was detected only a few times. The rearrangement joins TRBV6-6 to TRBJ2-7; D is uncertain. CDR1 and CDR2 (germline): MNHNY, SVGAGI (reference sequence). The CDR3 extends over 12 amino acids. The V end was cut by 3 bases, the J end by 6 bases, with 9 bases between. Here the CDR3 reads CASSYDPAEQYF. The CDR3 nucleotides read TGTGCCAGCAGTTATGATCCGGCCGAGCAGTACTTC.

This clonotype has just a few counts. This sequence joins TRBV6-1 and TRBJ2-7; the match to TRBD2 covers 9 bases. This CDR3 region has 14 residues. V lost 6 bases, J lost 4 bases, and 7 bases stayed unmatched. Germline V CDR1 and CDR2: MNHNS, SASEGT. The CDR3 DNA reads as TGTGCCAGCAGCTCCCGGCGGGGGGGATACGAGCAGTACGTC. Protein: CASSSRRGGYEQYV.

The chain employs TRBV10-3 and TRBJ2-5, with D uncertain. Trimming shortened V by 7 bases and J by 2 bases, and 14 bases separated the two germline ends. The germline CDR1 and CDR2 sequences are ENHRY and SYGVKD. The CDR3 sequence is 14 residues long. The chain's CDR3 is CAIKSDEVQETQYF. CDR3 nucleotides: TGTGCCATCAAAAGCGACGAAGTTCAAGAGACCCAGTACTTC.

The rearrangement links TRBV29-1 to TRBJ2-5, with D unresolved. CDR3 length: 13 amino acids. Germline values: CDR1 SQVTM, CDR2 ANQGSEA. Trimming cost V 1 base and J 2 bases, with 8 bases left between them. CDR3 bases: TGCAGCGTTGAAGGTTTAGCTCAAGAGACCCAGTACTTC. Protein product: CSVEGLAQETQYF. Filled out from reference TRBV29-1 and TRBJ2-5, the complete variable domain reads SAVISQKPSRDICQRGTSLTIQCQVDSQVTMMFWYRQQPGQSLTLIATANQGSEATYESGFVIDKFPISRPNLTFSTLTVSNMSPEDSSIYLCSVEGLAQETQYFGPGTRLLVL.

This clonotype showed up just a few times. The J gene is TRBJ2-2, the V gene TRBV6-1; 9 bases line up with TRBD2. CDR3 length: 15 amino acids. V dropped 11 bases and J dropped 4; count of bases not matched to a gene: 11. Germline assignment: CDR1 MNHNS and CDR2 SASEGT. This chain's CDR3 is CAVRGSAGGTGELFF. For the CDR3, the DNA is TGTGCCGTTAGGGGCTCAGCGGGGGGCACCGGGGAGCTGTTTTTT.

This clonotype was observed at least ten times. J is TRBJ2-1 and V is TRBV7-2, with D perhaps being TRBD1 or TRBD2 (5 bases each). V was cut by 5 bases and J by 7 bases, with 12 bases left in between. Per the germline V gene, CDR1 is SGHTA and CDR2 is FQGNSA. CDR3 size: 13 residues. The CDR3 loop is CASSGDPLNEQFF. DNA for the CDR3: TGTGCCAGCAGCGGGGACCCTTTAAATGAGCAGTTCTTC.

There are a few counts of this clonotype. The chain carries TRBV20-1 and TRBJ2-1; TRBD2 aligns across 8 bases. Germline CDR1 and CDR2: DFQATT and SNEGSKA (reference sequence). The CDR3 loop spans 13 amino acids. V shed 7 bases and J 4 bases; nucleotides not matched to a gene: 6. The CDR3 loop reads CSGQAGEYNEQFF. CDR3 sequence (DNA): TGCAGTGGGCAAGCGGGGGAGTACAATGAGCAGTTCTTC.

This clonotype was detected only a few times. The gene calls are TRBV5-6 and TRBJ1-5; 9 positions match TRBD1. The CDR3 spans 16 residues. Germline CDR1 SGHDT, CDR2 YYEEEE. V gave up 3 bases and J gave up 9 bases; unmatched junction bases: 13. The CDR3 DNA reads as TGTGCCAGCAGCTCGCCACCGGGACAGGGAGGGATGCCCCAGCATTTT. Translating gives CASSSPPGQGGMPQHF.

V gene TRBV27 combines with J gene TRBJ2-5; 7 bases agree with TRBD2. Trimming took 3 bases from V and 7 from J; bases not matched to a gene: 8. CDR1 MNHEY and CDR2 SMNVEV come from the germline V gene (reference sequence). The CDR3 has 14 residues. In nucleotides, the CDR3 is TGTGCCAGCAGTTTTGCGCGGGGGTACGGGACCCAGTACTTC. Translated: CASSFARGYGTQYF.

This clonotype was recorded at least ten times. This chain joins TRBV19 and TRBJ1-1, with 8 bases matching TRBD1. CDR3 length equals 15 residues. Germline-derived CDR1 and CDR2 are LNHDA and SQIVND (reference sequence). Trimming removed 5 bases from V and 1 base from J; junction bases left unmatched: 6. CDR3 protein: CASSYRGAPNTEAFF. The DNA of the CDR3 is TGTGCCAGTAGTTACAGGGGGGCTCCGAACACTGAAGCTTTCTTT.

This clonotype was detected many times. This chain joins TRBV5-1 and TRBJ2-5; 15 nucleotides agree with TRBD2. After removal of 0 bases from V and 1 base from J, the junction contained 7 bases not matched to a gene. Germline V gives CDR1 SGHRS, CDR2 YFSETQ. The CDR3 is 19 residues long. This chain's CDR3 is CASSLEGLAGGMGQETQYF. The CDR3 nucleotides read TGCGCCAGCAGCTTGGAGGGACTAGCGGGGGGAATGGGCCAAGAGACCCAGTACTTC.

This clonotype showed up many times. V gene TRBV29-1 combines with J gene TRBJ2-3; D unclear. V lost 4 bases and J 0 bases, leaving 11 bases between the germline ends. The germline CDR1 and CDR2 sequences are SQVTM and ANQGSEA. The length of the CDR3 is 14 residues. CDR3 amino acids: CSVVARLSTDTQYF. DNA of the CDR3: TGCAGCGTTGTTGCCAGACTTAGCACAGATACGCAGTATTTT.

The J gene is TRBJ2-5, the V gene TRBV7-9, with a weak D call TRBD2 (5 bases). The CDR3 has 16 amino acids. The germline V and J ends were trimmed by 1 base and 5 bases, with 17 bases remaining between them. Germline values: CDR1 SEHNR, CDR2 FQNEAQ (reference sequence). As DNA, the CDR3 is TGTGCCAGCAGCTTAGGCCAGGTCGGAGGTTTGGAGACCCAGTACTTC. It is translated as CASSLGQVGGLETQYF.

The chain combines TRBV28 with TRBJ2-3, with TRBD2 identical over 9 bases. The CDR3 length is 20 residues. V lost 5 bases to trimming and J lost 3 bases; unmatched junction nucleotides: 21. Germline assignment: CDR1 MDHEN and CDR2 SYDVKM. The CDR3 loop reads CASSPPDLRWASGDTDTQYF. CDR3 coding DNA: TGTGCCAGCAGTCCGCCCGACCTAAGGTGGGCTAGCGGGGATACAGATACGCAGTATTTT. Combining the CDR3 with reference TRBV28 and TRBJ2-3 gives the whole variable domain DVKVTQSSRYLVKRTGEKVFLECVQDMDHENMFWYRQDPGLGLRLIYFSYDVKMKEKGDIPEGYSVSREKKERFSLILESASTNQTSMYLCASSPPDLRWASGDTDTQYFGPGTRLTVL.

This clonotype was seen many times. The J gene is TRBJ2-7, the V gene TRBV2; D call uncertain. This CDR3 comprises 11 residues. The germline V gene encodes CDR1 SNHLY and CDR2 FYNNEI. Trimming stripped 8 bases from V and 4 bases from J, with 9 bases between. This CDR3 is CASGQTYEQYV. The CDR3 DNA reads as TGTGCCAGCGGCCAAACATACGAGCAGTACGTC.

J is TRBJ1-4 and V is TRBV6-1; TRBD1 matches 7 bases. From germline, CDR1 is MNHNS and CDR2 SASEGT. This CDR3 is built from 13 residues. V gave up 6 bases and J gave up 7 bases; unmatched junction bases: 5. CDR3 DNA: TGTGCCAGCAGACGACAGGGAGGTGAAAAACTGTTTTTT. This gives the protein CASRRQGGEKLFF.

The rearrangement joins TRBV10-1 to TRBJ2-1, with D possibly matching TRBD1 (5 bases). The V gene lost 5 bases and the J gene lost 5 bases, with 13 bases spanning the gap. This CDR3 is built from 14 residues. Germline V gives CDR1 WNHNN, CDR2 SYGVQD (reference sequence). CDR3 sequence reads: CASSQTGADNEQFF. CDR3 DNA: TGCGCCAGCAGTCAGACTGGGGCCGACAATGAGCAGTTCTTC.

This clonotype was seen at least ten times. This rearrangement joins TRBV25-1 to TRBJ1-4; 9 bases map to TRBD1. The CDR3 totals 14 residues. The germline V gene has CDR1 MGHDK and CDR2 SYGVNS. Trimming took 2 bases from V and 5 from J; bases not matched to a gene: 0. This chain's CDR3 is CASSETGGNEKLFF. The CDR3 region has the DNA TGTGCCAGCAGTGAAACAGGGGGCAATGAAAAACTGTTTTTT.

The chain employs TRBV20-1 and TRBJ2-6; tentatively, D is TRBD1 or TRBD2 (6 bases each). Trimming removed 5 bases from V and 0 bases from J, with 11 bases in between. This CDR3 region has 15 residues. Germline CDR1 is DFQATT and CDR2 is SNEGSKA (reference sequence). The CDR3 region is CSARGGSSGANVLTF. In DNA, the CDR3 is TGCAGTGCTCGAGGGGGGAGCTCTGGGGCCAACGTCCTGACTTTC.

This clonotype was counted only a few times. This chain uses TRBV12-3 or TRBV12-4 with TRBJ1-5, with 7 bases lining up with TRBD1. After removal of 3 bases from V and 0 bases from J, the junction contained 8 bases not matched to a gene. The CDR3 loop spans 17 amino acids. This CDR3 is CASSLGDSTYSNQPQHF. CDR3 nucleotides: TGTGCCAGCAGTTTGGGGGACAGTACCTATAGCAATCAGCCCCAGCATTTT.

This clonotype came up a few times. The V gene is TRBV20-1, the J gene TRBJ2-7; D may be TRBD1 or TRBD2 (5 bases each). The CDR3 covers 12 residues. CDR1 and CDR2 (germline): DFQATT, SNEGSKA (reference sequence). V gave up 5 bases and J gave up 4 bases, with 12 bases separating them. The CDR3 sequence: CSAGTKGYEQYV. CDR3 nucleotide sequence: TGCAGTGCTGGGACCAAAGGTTACGAGCAGTACGTC.

The table lists this clonotype with many counts. V and J are TRBV20-1 and TRBJ1-1; possibly TRBD1 for D (5 bases). This CDR3 comprises 11 residues. Trimming left V 7 bases short and J 10 bases short, with 16 bases between. Germline CDR1 DFQATT, CDR2 SNEGSKA (reference sequence). CDR3 DNA sequence: TGCAGTGTTCCCGGGGGACTGCTAGCTTTCTTT. It specifies CSVPGGLLAFF.

V is TRBV7-8 and J is TRBJ2-1; no clear D. The CDR3 runs 14 residues. The V end was cut by 8 bases, the J end by 0 bases, with 11 bases between. From germline, CDR1 is SGHVS and CDR2 FQNEAQ. As DNA, the CDR3 is TGTGCCAGCCGCCCCCTGAGCTCCTACAATGAGCAGTTCTTC. Translating it yields CASRPLSSYNEQFF.